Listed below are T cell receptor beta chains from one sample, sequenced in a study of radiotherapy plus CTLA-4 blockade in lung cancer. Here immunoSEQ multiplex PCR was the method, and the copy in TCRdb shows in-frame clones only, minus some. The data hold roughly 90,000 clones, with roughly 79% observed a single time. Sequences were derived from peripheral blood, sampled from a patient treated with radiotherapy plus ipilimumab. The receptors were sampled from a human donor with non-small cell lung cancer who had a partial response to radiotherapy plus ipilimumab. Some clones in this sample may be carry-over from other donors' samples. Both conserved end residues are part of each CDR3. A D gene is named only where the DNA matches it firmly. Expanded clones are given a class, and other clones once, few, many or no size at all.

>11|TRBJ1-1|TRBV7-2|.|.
CASSPSVEAFF
TGTGCCAGCAGCCCGTCGGTTGAAGCTTTCTTT
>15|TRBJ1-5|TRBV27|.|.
CASSPLSGRDQPQHF
TGTGCCAGCAGTCCTCTCTCGGGGAGGGATCAGCCCCAGCATTTT
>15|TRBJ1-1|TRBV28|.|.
CASSSRQWSNTEAFF
TGTGCCAGCAGTTCTCGACAGTGGTCAAACACTGAAGCTTTCTTT
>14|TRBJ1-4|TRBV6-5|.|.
CASSEVQGLGKLFF
TGTGCCAGCAGTGAAGTACAGGGTCTTGGAAAACTGTTTTTT
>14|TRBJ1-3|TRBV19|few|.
CASRAEDAGNTIYF
TGTGCCAGTAGGGCGGAGGACGCTGGAAACACCATATATTTT
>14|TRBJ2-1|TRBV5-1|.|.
CASTSGAGYNEQFF
TGCGCCAGCACATCAGGGGCTGGATACAATGAGCAGTTCTTC
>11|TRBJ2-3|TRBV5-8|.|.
CASSLTDTQYF
TGTGCCAGCAGCCTCACAGATACGCAGTATTTT
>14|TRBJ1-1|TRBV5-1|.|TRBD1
CASSSGQGNTEAFF
TGCGCCAGCAGCTCGGGACAGGGGAACACTGAAGCTTTCTTT
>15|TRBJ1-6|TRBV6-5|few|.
CASSYTTGEDSPLHF
TGTGCCAGCAGTTACACGACAGGCGAGGATTCACCCCTCCACTTT
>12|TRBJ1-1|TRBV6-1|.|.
CASRVGRTEAFF
TGTGCCAGCCGGGTAGGGAGGACTGAAGCTTTCTTT
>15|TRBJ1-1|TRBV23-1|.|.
CASSHTGDGVTEAFF
TGCGCCAGCAGTCACACAGGCGATGGAGTCACTGAAGCTTTCTTT
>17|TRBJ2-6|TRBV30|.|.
CAWRVPVTISRANVLTF
TGTGCCTGGAGGGTCCCCGTGACTATTTCCCGGGCCAACGTCCTGACTTTC
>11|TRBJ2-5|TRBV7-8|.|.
CALAKQETQYF
TGTGCCCTGGCAAAGCAAGAGACCCAGTACTTC
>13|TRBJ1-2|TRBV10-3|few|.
CAIRAESAGFYTF
TGTGCCATCAGAGCCGAATCGGCGGGGTTCTACACCTTC
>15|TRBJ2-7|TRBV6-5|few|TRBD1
CASSYSGTAAYEQYF
TGTGCCAGCAGTTACTCCGGGACAGCAGCCTACGAGCAGTACTTC
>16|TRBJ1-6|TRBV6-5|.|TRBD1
CASSYRDSTYNSPLHF
TGTGCCAGCAGTTATCGGGACAGTACCTATAATTCCCCCCTCCACTTT
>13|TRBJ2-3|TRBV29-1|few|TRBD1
CSVPTGGADTQYF
TGCAGCGTTCCGACAGGGGGGGCAGATACGCAGTATTTT
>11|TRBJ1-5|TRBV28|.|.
CASSLNQPQHF
TGTGCCAGCAGTCTAAATCAGCCCCAGCATTTT
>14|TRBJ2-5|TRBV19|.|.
CASSTVGEQETQYF
TGTGCCAGTAGTACAGTCGGGGAGCAAGAGACCCAGTACTTC
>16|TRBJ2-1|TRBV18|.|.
CASSPQMAGAYNEQFF
TGTGCCAGCTCACCACAAATGGCAGGGGCCTACAATGAGCAGTTCTTC
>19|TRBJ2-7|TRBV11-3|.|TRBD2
CASSLPGLGAVRSSYEQYF
TGTGCCAGCAGCTTGCCGGGACTAGGAGCGGTAAGGAGCTCCTACGAGCAGTACTTC
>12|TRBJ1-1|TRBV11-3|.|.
CASSLEQGEAFF
TGTGCCAGCAGCTTAGAACAGGGTGAAGCTTTCTTT
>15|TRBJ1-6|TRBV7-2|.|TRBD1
CASRVGQGYPSPLHF
TGTGCCAGCAGAGTAGGACAGGGTTATCCTTCACCCCTCCACTTT
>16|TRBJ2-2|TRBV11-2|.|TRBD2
CASSLITSGGSGELFF
TGTGCCAGCAGCTTAATTACTAGCGGGGGTTCCGGGGAGCTGTTTTTT
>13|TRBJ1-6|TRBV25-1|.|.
CASSAAYNSPLHF
TGTGCCAGCAGTGCCGCGTATAATTCACCCCTCCACTTT
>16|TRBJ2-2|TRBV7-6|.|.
CASSFEVGAETGELFF
TGTGCCAGCAGCTTCGAAGTGGGAGCGGAAACCGGGGAGCTGTTTTTT
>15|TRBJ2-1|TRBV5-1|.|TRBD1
CASSLGDRHYNEQFF
TGCGCCAGCAGCTTGGGGGACAGACATTACAATGAGCAGTTCTTC
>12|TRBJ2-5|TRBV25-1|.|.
CAVQGFQETQYF
TGTGCCGTACAGGGCTTCCAAGAGACCCAGTACTTC
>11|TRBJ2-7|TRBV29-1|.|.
CSVGISGEQYF
TGCAGCGTTGGTATCTCGGGCGAGCAGTACTTC
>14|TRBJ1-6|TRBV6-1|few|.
CASSEPWGGSPLHF
TGTGCCAGCAGTGAACCCTGGGGGGGTTCACCCCTCCACTTT
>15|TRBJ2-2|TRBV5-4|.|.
CASSLQGMGTGELFF
TGTGCCAGCAGCTTGCAGGGGATGGGCACCGGGGAGCTGTTTTTT
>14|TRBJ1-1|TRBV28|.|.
CASRKAQTNTEAFF
TGTGCCAGCAGAAAAGCGCAGACGAACACTGAAGCTTTCTTT
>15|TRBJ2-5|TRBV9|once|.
CASSVRGMGVETQYF
TGTGCCAGCAGCGTAAGGGGGATGGGGGTAGAGACCCAGTACTTC
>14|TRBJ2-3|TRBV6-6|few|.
CASSYGIAADTQYF
TGTGCCAGCAGTTACGGAATAGCTGCAGATACGCAGTATTTT
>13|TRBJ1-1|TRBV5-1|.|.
CASSTGPYTEAFF
TGCGCCAGCAGCACAGGACCGTACACTGAAGCTTTCTTT